Below are 17 T cell receptor beta chains sequenced from a single sample in a study of control samples from healthy donors and cancer patients. Measured with immunoSEQ multiplex PCR; TCRdb has only the in-frame clones, and not every one. The sample yields over 150,000 clones, approximately 94% seen once. What was sequenced was blood. Receptor source: a woman under 30 in good health.

This chain connects TRBV7-2 to TRBJ2-7; perhaps TRBD2 as D (6 bases). The CDR3 has 15 residues. In germline, CDR1 is SGHTA, CDR2 FQGNSA. The V gene lost 5 bases and the J gene lost 1 base, with 15 bases spanning the gap. The CDR3 DNA reads TGTGCCAGCAGCCCGCGGATGGCGGGATCCTACGAGCAGTACTTC. Translation gives CASSPRMAGSYEQYF.

The V and J genes are TRBV3-1 (or the pseudogene TRBV3-2) and TRBJ2-2; either TRBD1 or TRBD2 may fit D (6 bases each). Germline V gene data show CDR1 as LGHDT and CDR2 as YNNKEL (reference sequence). V shed 4 bases and J shed 4 bases, with 10 bases lying between them. The CDR3 extends over 14 amino acids. CDR3 bases: TGTGCCAGCAGCCTGAGGGGGGTCACCGGGGAGCTGTTTTTT. It translates to CASSLRGVTGELFF.

This chain joins TRBV6-2 or TRBV6-3 and TRBJ1-5; no clear D. The CDR3 consists of 19 residues. Germline V lookup: CDR1 MNHEY, CDR2 SVGEGT. Trimming shortened V by 0 bases and J by 0 bases, and 18 bases separated the two germline ends. In DNA form, the CDR3 reads TGTGCCAGCAGTTACTCGAGCCCCAAGGAGGCAAATAGCAATCAGCCCCAGCATTTT. Protein: CASSYSSPKEANSNQPQHF.

This rearrangement joins TRBV2 to TRBJ1-5; D unresolved. The CDR3 consists of 12 residues. Germline V lookup: CDR1 SNHLY, CDR2 FYNNEI. The V end lost 7 bases, the J end lost 5 bases, and 9 bases lay between the germline ends. The CDR3 loop reads CASTESDQPQHF. Here the CDR3 DNA reads TGTGCCAGCACAGAGTCGGATCAGCCCCAGCATTTT.

The rearrangement joins TRBV5-6 to TRBJ1-1; D is undetermined. There are 15 residues in the CDR3. V was shortened by 4 bases and J by 4 bases, with 17 bases between the two germline ends. The V gene's germline CDR1 is SGHDT and CDR2 YYEEEE. The CDR3 coding sequence is TGTGCCAGCAGCCGGCCTCTGGTCAGGAGCACTGAAGCTTTCTTT. It is translated as CASSRPLVRSTEAFF.

On this clone: Other DNA sequences in the sample encode the same CDR3. The chain couples TRBV9 to TRBJ1-6; no clear D. Trimming took 1 base from V and 7 from J, leaving 12 bases between them. CDR1 is SGDLS and CDR2 is YYNGEE in the germline V gene. The CDR3 runs to 15 residues. The DNA for the CDR3 is TGTGCCAGCAGCGTATCGAGACGGGAAAATTCACCCCTCCACTTT. Translated: CASSVSRRENSPLHF.

A few counts support this clone. The chain carries TRBV4-1 and TRBJ1-6; tentative D call: TRBD1 (6 bases). This CDR3 has 16 amino acids. The germline V gene has CDR1 MGHRA and CDR2 YSYEKL. V was clipped by 1 base and J by 8 bases, with 15 bases between them. The CDR3 sequence: CASSQAEQGVDSPLHF. CDR3 bases: TGCGCCAGCAGCCAAGCTGAACAGGGTGTTGATTCACCCCTCCACTTT.

The CDR3 sequence: CASSLGGTGNSPLHF. CDR3 DNA: TGTGCCAGCAGCTTAGGGGGGACGGGGAATTCACCCCTCCACTTT. The chain uses TRBV11-2 and TRBJ1-6; possible D gene TRBD1, 5 bases. Germline V lookup: CDR1 SGHAT, CDR2 FQNNGV. The CDR3 length is 15 residues. V lost 1 base and J lost 7, with 11 bases in between.

The chain recombines TRBV29-1 with TRBJ2-1; the match to TRBD1 covers 8 bases. Per germline, CDR1 SQVTM and CDR2 ANQGSEA. The CDR3 loop spans 15 amino acids. With 6 bases clipped from V and 4 bases from J, the junction kept 11 bases outside the gene matches. The CDR3 DNA reads as TGCAGCGTCGAAACCCGGGACAGGAGATACAATGAGCAGTTCTTC. It yields the protein CSVETRDRRYNEQFF.

The chain is built from TRBV19 and TRBJ2-2; 7 nucleotides align to TRBD1. There are 13 residues in the CDR3. The V gene's germline CDR1 is LNHDA and CDR2 SQIVND (reference sequence). V shed 6 bases and J 6 bases; nucleotides not matched to a gene: 4. In nucleotides, the CDR3 is TGTGCCAGTAGGGATCAGGGGGCCGGGGAGCTGTTTTTT. It yields the protein CASRDQGAGELFF.

Note on this clone: The same CDR3 also results from other DNA sequences found in this sample. CDR3 coding DNA: TGTGCCAGCAGTTTATCCGGCTACGAGCAGTACTTC. This encodes CASSLSGYEQYF. This chain joins TRBV27 and TRBJ2-7; D is unclear. The CDR3 has 12 residues. Germline CDR1 reads MNHEY; CDR2 reads SMNVEV (reference sequence). Trimming pared 0 bases from V and 3 bases from J, leaving 3 bases between.

The V gene is TRBV15, the J gene TRBJ1-2, with D possibly being TRBD1 (5 bases). This CDR3 comprises 14 residues. Trimming took 5 bases from V and 4 from J, leaving 14 bases between them. Germline CDR1 is LNHNV and CDR2 is YYDKDF (reference sequence). The CDR3 region is CATSGRGTIYGYTF. Here the CDR3 DNA reads TGTGCCACCAGCGGTCGAGGGACGATCTATGGCTACACCTTC.

This chain links TRBV25-1 with TRBJ2-3; weak D call: TRBD1 (6 bases). CDR3 length: 13 residues. The germline gives CDR1 MGHDK, CDR2 SYGVNS. V lost 2 bases to trimming and J lost 3 bases, with 6 bases between them. Here the CDR3 DNA reads TGTGCCAGCAGTGAACAGGGGACAGATACGCAGTATTTT. This sequence encodes CASSEQGTDTQYF. Based on the CDR3 plus reference TRBV25-1 and TRBJ2-3, the full variable domain is EADIYQTPRYLVIGTGKKITLECSQTMGHDKMYWYQQDPGMELHLIHYSYGVNSTEKGDLSSESTVSRIRTEHFPLTLESARPSHTSQYLCASSEQGTDTQYFGPGTRLTVL.

This clone was picked up one time. V is TRBV27 and J is TRBJ1-6; 9 bases agree with TRBD1. The CDR3 totals 16 residues. J was trimmed by 9 bases and V by 3 bases; bases with no gene match: 9. Germline V gene data show CDR1 as MNHEY and CDR2 as SMNVEV (reference sequence). CDR3 nucleotides: TGTGCCAGCAGTTTTGCTAGGGACAGGGTTGTTTCACCCCTCCACTTT. Translated, it gives CASSFARDRVVSPLHF.

The chain employs TRBV27 and TRBJ1-1; D perhaps matches TRBD1 (6 bases). Trimming took 3 bases from V and 3 from J, leaving 14 bases between them. The CDR3 runs 15 residues. Germline V gene lookup returns CDR1 MNHEY and CDR2 SMNVEV (reference sequence). The CDR3: CASSLSVGADTEAFF. CDR3 nucleotides: TGTGCCAGCAGTTTGTCGGTGGGGGCGGACACTGAAGCTTTCTTT.

The chain employs TRBV27 and TRBJ2-3; TRBD2 agrees at 7 bases. Germline CDR1 is MNHEY and CDR2 is SMNVEV (reference sequence). The CDR3 consists of 15 residues. V lost 1 base to trimming and J lost 6 bases; unmatched junction nucleotides: 7. The CDR3 nucleotides read TGTGCCAGCAGTTTATTGGGCCCCGGGAGGGATACGCAGTATTTT. Translation: CASSLLGPGRDTQYF.

The chain recombines TRBV18 with TRBJ1-6, with D uncertain. With 1 base removed from V and 7 bases from J, the gap between germline ends came to 11 bases. Looked up from germline, CDR1 is KGHSH and CDR2 is LQKENI. The CDR3 sequence is 15 residues long. The DNA for the CDR3 is TGTGCCAGCTCACCACGTCAGACCGAAAATTCACCCCTCCACTTT. Its protein product is CASSPRQTENSPLHF.